This paragraph covers one T cell receptor beta chain sequence. Its antigen is unknown. TCRdb's table, derived via immunoSEQ multiplex PCR, lists solely in-frame clones and lacks some. The table shows more than 2,000,000 clones, with over 85% occurring only once. The entry originates in a study of shared clonotypes between healthy human individuals. The CDR3 consists of 16 residues. Trimming removed 1 base from V and 4 bases from J; junction bases left unmatched: 8. Germline loops: CDR1 ENHRY, CDR2 SYGVKD. Whole-study results and caveats: Larger estimated richness was generally seen in naive subsets than in memory subsets. When compared with the clonotypes that were shared by all four sorted-subset donors, the non-shared clonotypes turned out to have lower generation probabilities.

This chain joins TRBV10-3 and TRBJ2-3; 7 bases agree with TRBD2. What was sequenced was naive CD4+ T cells sorted from blood. Noted subset: CD45RA+ positively selected. This clonotype originated in a young man in good health. CDR3 residues: CAISELGRGGPDTQYF. Written as DNA, the CDR3 is TGTGCCATCAGTGAGTTGGGGAGGGGCGGTCCAGATACGCAGTATTTT.